These 29 T cell receptor beta chains originate from one sample sequenced in a study of T cells in Graves' hyperthyroidism and ophthalmopathy. Using RNA transcripts as the source, TCR beta CDR3 regions were amplified. Carried out on the TCR CDR3, a first-round RT-PCR used the HTBI primer set. TCRdb re-derived calls from the multiplex PCR reads in MiXCR, one entry per CDR3 protein. The table lists over 450,000 distinct CDR3 sequences, under 15% of them singletons. Sequencing used blood. Every receptor here comes from a young woman with Graves' hyperthyroidism.

This clonotype appeared many times. The chain joins TRBV5-5 to TRBJ2-3, with TRBD1 identical over 7 bases. Trimming took 10 bases from V and 6 from J; bases not matched to a gene: 14. Germline CDR1 is SGHKS and CDR2 is YYEKEE (reference sequence). The CDR3 covers 14 residues. CDR3 in amino acids: CASDRRSRDDTQYF. In DNA, the CDR3 is TGTGCCTCGGACAGGAGGTCCCGCGATGATACGCAGTATTTT.

This clonotype has ten or more counts. V usage is TRBV2 and J usage is TRBJ1-5; D call uncertain. Germline V gene lookup returns CDR1 SNHLY and CDR2 FYNNEI. V lost 5 bases to trimming and J lost 3 bases, with 8 bases between them. CDR3 length equals 13 residues. CDR3 amino acids: CASSMEDNQPQHF. The DNA of the CDR3 is TGTGCCAGCAGTATGGAGGACAATCAGCCCCAGCATTTT.

The chain combines TRBV7-8 with TRBJ2-5; D is perhaps TRBD2 (6 bases). Deletions cut 1 base from V and 2 bases from J, with 14 bases between. The CDR3 runs 16 residues. Per germline, CDR1 SGHVS and CDR2 FQNEAQ. The CDR3 loop is CASSLVYPGVQETQYF. CDR3 DNA: TGTGCCAGCAGCTTAGTATATCCGGGAGTACAAGAGACCCAGTACTTC.

This clonotype has ten or more counts. The J gene is TRBJ2-7, the V gene TRBV5-1, with D possibly being TRBD2 (6 bases). Germline values: CDR1 SGHRS, CDR2 YFSETQ. Trimming shortened V by 0 bases and J by 7 bases, and 11 bases separated the two germline ends. The CDR3 is 13 amino acids. The CDR3 reads CASSLVGDWEQYF. The DNA of the CDR3 is TGCGCCAGCAGCTTGGTCGGGGACTGGGAGCAGTACTTC.

The rearrangement uses TRBV9 and TRBJ2-2, with D possibly TRBD2 on 5 matching bases. Germline V gives CDR1 SGDLS, CDR2 YYNGEE. This CDR3 has 16 amino acids. Trimming left V 0 bases short and J 0 bases short, with 9 bases between. The CDR3 sequence: CASSVEASSNTGELFF. The CDR3 coding sequence is TGTGCCAGCAGCGTAGAGGCTAGCTCGAACACCGGGGAGCTGTTTTTT.

This clonotype has a count of ten or more. The chain has TRBV12-3 or TRBV12-4 and TRBJ2-3, with 8 bases that match TRBD2. CDR3 size: 18 residues. Trimming cost V 5 bases and J 0 bases; bases outside gene matches: 13. CDR3 sequence (DNA): TGTGCCAGCAGTCGCCCCACTAGCGGAACTTCTAGCACAGATACGCAGTATTTT. It encodes CASSRPTSGTSSTDTQYF.

The chain combines TRBV19 with TRBJ2-7; TRBD2 agrees at 8 bases. The trim removed 10 bases at V and 6 bases at J, leaving 8 bases unmatched. The CDR3 runs 12 residues. CDR1 and CDR2 from the germline V gene are LNHDA and SQIVND (reference sequence). CDR3 residues: CANMEAGAEQYF. The CDR3 DNA is TGTGCCAACATGGAAGCGGGAGCCGAGCAGTACTTC. The full variable domain, with the rest looked up from reference TRBV19 and TRBJ2-7, is DGGITQSPKYLFRKEGQNVTLSCEQNLNHDAMYWYRQDPGQGLRLIYYSQIVNDFQKGDIAEGYSVSREKKESFPLTVTSAQKNPTAFYLCANMEAGAEQYFGPGTRLTVT.

In its sample, this clonotype was seen many times. The chain uses TRBV20-1 and TRBJ2-3, with TRBD2 identical over 11 bases. The germline gives CDR1 DFQATT, CDR2 SNEGSKA (reference sequence). This CDR3 is 15 amino acids long. V was clipped by 5 bases and J by 1 base; unmatched bases: 5. The DNA for the CDR3 is TGCAGTGCTGAGGGACTAGCGGATCGCACAGATACGCAGTATTTT. Encoded protein: CSAEGLADRTDTQYF.

The chain recombines TRBV20-1 with TRBJ2-7; D may be TRBD2 (6 bases). CDR1 is DFQATT and CDR2 is SNEGSKA in the germline V gene (reference sequence). CDR3 length: 15 residues. V was clipped by 0 bases and J by 6 bases, with 18 bases between them. The CDR3 loop is CSARETQGLGGEQYF. In DNA form, the CDR3 reads TGCAGTGCTAGAGAAACCCAGGGCTTGGGGGGCGAGCAGTACTTC.

The sample holds many counts of this clonotype. V gene TRBV3-1 combines with J gene TRBJ1-1; 8 bases align to TRBD1. CDR3 length: 14 residues. J gave up 6 bases and V 1 base, and 4 bases lay outside the gene matches. Germline values: CDR1 LGHDT, CDR2 YNNKEL (reference sequence). In nucleotides, the CDR3 is TGTGCCAGCAGCCAAGGCGCACAGGGGGCTGAAGCTTTCTTT. Translated, it gives CASSQGAQGAEAFF.

This clonotype was seen a handful of times. V gene TRBV9 combines with J gene TRBJ2-2; no definite D call. V lost 0 bases and J lost 5, with 8 bases in between. Per germline, CDR1 SGDLS and CDR2 YYNGEE. This CDR3 is built from 14 residues. CDR3 bases: TGTGCCAGCAGCGTAGAGTATGGAACCGGGGAGCTGTTTTTT. Translation gives CASSVEYGTGELFF.

This clonotype was observed at least ten times. This chain connects TRBV20-1 to TRBJ1-1; 12 nucleotides match TRBD1. The CDR3 has 15 amino acids. Germline trimming cut 8 bases from V and 3 bases from J; bases unmatched to any gene: 10. Germline CDR1 reads DFQATT; CDR2 reads SNEGSKA (reference sequence). For the CDR3, the DNA is TGCAGTACTACCGGGACAGGGGGCACGGACACTGAAGCTTTCTTT. Residues: CSTTGTGGTDTEAFF.

Only a few counts were recorded for this clonotype. The chain uses TRBV7-2 and TRBJ2-1; maybe TRBD1 (6 bases). Germline V gene data show CDR1 as SGHTA and CDR2 as FQGNSA. Trimming took off 1 base at V and 0 bases at J, with 13 bases between the two ends. The CDR3 totals 17 residues. CDR3 in DNA: TGTGCCAGCAGCTTAGGTTTCAGGACAGCCTCCTACAATGAGCAGTTCTTC. It translates to CASSLGFRTASYNEQFF.

Ten or more counts support this clonotype. The gene calls are TRBV2 and TRBJ2-2, with 7 bases identical to TRBD1. The V and J ends lost 3 bases and 0 bases, in that order; junction bases with no gene match: 4. The CDR3 consists of 16 residues. Germline V gene lookup returns CDR1 SNHLY and CDR2 FYNNEI. The DNA of the CDR3 is TGTGCCAGCAGTGAGCAGGGACAGACGAACACCGGGGAGCTGTTTTTT. Its translation is CASSEQGQTNTGELFF.

The CDR3, as DNA: TGTGCCAGCTCACCGCGACAGGGACTCGGGACTGGGGCCAACGTCCTGACTTTC. It codes for CASSPRQGLGTGANVLTF. The rearrangement links TRBV18 to TRBJ2-6; D is possibly TRBD1 (7 bases). V was cut by 3 bases and J by 2 bases, with 17 bases left in between. The germline gives CDR1 KGHSH, CDR2 LQKENI. The CDR3 contains 18 residues.

In this sample, this clonotype turned up many times. V is TRBV11-2 and J is TRBJ1-3; D gene uncertain. Trimming cost V 6 bases and J 0 bases, with 12 bases left between them. The CDR3 runs 15 residues. Looked up from germline, CDR1 is SGHAT and CDR2 is FQNNGV. CDR3: CASSSTGVSGNTIYF. The CDR3 bases are TGTGCCAGCAGTTCGACGGGTGTCTCTGGAAACACCATATATTTT.

This clonotype was observed many times. The chain couples TRBV29-1 to TRBJ2-4; 8 bases align to TRBD1. The CDR3 runs 15 residues. Looked up from germline, CDR1 is SQVTM and CDR2 is ANQGSEA. V shed 3 bases and J 3 bases; nucleotides not matched to a gene: 7. This chain's CDR3 is CSVDPGGAGKNIQYF. CDR3 sequence (DNA): TGCAGCGTTGATCCAGGGGGCGCCGGCAAAAACATTCAGTACTTC.

This clonotype was detected a few times. This chain links TRBV14 with TRBJ1-3, with D hard to call. The CDR3 runs to 16 residues. Per germline, CDR1 SGHDN and CDR2 FVKESK. V was trimmed by 1 base and J by 0 bases, leaving 10 bases between them. CDR3 nucleotide sequence: TGTGCCAGCAGCCAAGGACTGATATCCTCTGGAAACACCATATATTTT. Translation: CASSQGLISSGNTIYF. Based on the CDR3 plus reference TRBV14 and TRBJ1-3, the full variable domain is EAGVTQFPSHSVIEKGQTVTLRCDPISGHDNLYWYRRVMGKEIKFLLHFVKESKQDESGMPNNRFLAERTGGTYSTLKVQPAELEDSGVYFCASSQGLISSGNTIYFGEGSWLTVV.

This clonotype appeared many times. The rearrangement uses TRBV5-1 and TRBJ1-3, with 8 bases fitting TRBD1. CDR3 length equals 14 residues. V trimming: 3 bases; J trimming: 9 bases; junction bases outside the gene matches: 8. Per germline, CDR1 SGHRS and CDR2 YFSETQ. The CDR3 loop reads CASSCGQGGCTIYF. In nucleotides, the CDR3 is TGCGCCAGCAGCTGCGGACAGGGCGGCTGCACCATATATTTT. The entire variable domain, with the rest obtained from reference TRBV5-1 and TRBJ1-3, is as follows: KAGVTQTPRYLIKTRGQQVTLSCSPISGHRSVSWYQQTPGQGLQFLFEYFSETQRNKGNFPGRFSGRQFSNSRSEMNVSTLELGDSALYLCASSCGQGGCTIYFGEGSWLTVV.

This clonotype was counted at least ten times. The CDR3 is CASSLDRGSHNEQFF. In DNA form, the CDR3 reads TGTGCCAGCAGCTTAGATCGCGGGAGTCACAATGAGCAGTTCTTC. The genes are TRBV11-2 and TRBJ2-1; 7 bases match TRBD2. This CDR3 is 15 amino acids long. J lost 5 bases, V lost 0 bases, and 4 bases had no gene match. Germline values: CDR1 SGHAT, CDR2 FQNNGV.

In regard to this clonotype: It may be a read error: a sequence one base away is much more abundant. The chain has TRBV20-1 and TRBJ2-7; 10 bases are a match to TRBD1. The CDR3 runs to 15 residues. V was clipped by 6 bases and J by 5 bases; unmatched bases: 13. Germline V gene sequence: CDR1 DFQATT, CDR2 SNEGSKA (reference sequence). DNA of the CDR3: TGCAGTGCCCTCAACGACAGGGGGCATATCCACGAGCAGTACTTC. As protein: CSALNDRGHIHEQYF.

This clonotype was seen a handful of times. The V and J genes are TRBV19 and TRBJ2-7, with unresolved D. Germline assignment: CDR1 LNHDA and CDR2 SQIVND (reference sequence). The CDR3 runs 12 residues. Trimming shortened V by 7 bases and J by 1 base, and 8 bases separated the two germline ends. This chain's CDR3 is CASNGNSYEQYF. The DNA of the CDR3 is TGTGCCAGTAACGGCAATTCCTACGAGCAGTACTTC.

The rearrangement links TRBV7-3 to TRBJ2-3, with 10 nucleotides matching TRBD2. Looked up from germline, CDR1 is SGHTA and CDR2 is FQGTGA. The CDR3 spans 18 residues. J gave up 4 bases and V 5 bases, and 15 bases lay outside the gene matches. CDR3 nucleotide sequence: TGTGCCAGCAGCCCCAGGAGAGCGGGAGGGCCGGGGGCAGATACGCAGTATTTT. Amino acid sequence: CASSPRRAGGPGADTQYF.

This clonotype came up a few times. The CDR3 DNA sequence: TGTGCCAGCAGCTACCGGGACGAGCAGTACGTC. This translates into CASSYRDEQYV. The chain recombines TRBV6-1 with TRBJ2-7; D ambiguous. Trimming shortened V by 6 bases and J by 5 bases, and 8 bases separated the two germline ends. The CDR3 sequence is 11 residues long. CDR1 and CDR2 (germline): MNHNS, SASEGT.

The chain has TRBV6-5 and TRBJ2-2; 13 bases are a match to TRBD2. The CDR3 sequence is 16 residues long. With 4 bases clipped from V and 6 bases from J, the junction kept 5 bases outside the gene matches. Germline loops: CDR1 MNHEY, CDR2 SVGAGI. The CDR3 coding sequence is TGTGCCAGCAGTTCACGACTAGCGGGAGGCCCCGGGGAGCTGTTTTTT. This translates into CASSSRLAGGPGELFF.

This clonotype was observed a handful of times. The chain joins TRBV27 to TRBJ2-7; no definite D call. CDR1 is MNHEY, CDR2 SMNVEV, per germline (reference sequence). Trimming removed 5 bases at V and 5 bases at J, with 28 bases between. CDR3 length: 18 residues. The CDR3 region has the DNA TGTGCCAGCAGTCTGCGCCCCCGAGCGAAGCTCCGGACCCACGAGCAGTACTTC. Translating gives CASSLRPRAKLRTHEQYF.

The table lists this clonotype with a few counts. The gene calls are TRBV19 and TRBJ1-1; D is ambiguous. The ends were cut back, 4 bases at V and 3 bases at J, with 9 bases in the middle. The CDR3 runs to 13 residues. CDR1 and CDR2 from the germline V gene are LNHDA and SQIVND (reference sequence). The CDR3 DNA reads TGTGCCAGTAGTACACTTGGGGACACTGAAGCTTTCTTT. It yields the protein CASSTLGDTEAFF.

This clonotype was recorded at least ten times. This chain uses TRBV6-5 with TRBJ2-1, with 10 positions matching TRBD2. After removal of 0 bases from V and 5 bases from J, the junction contained 4 bases not matched to a gene. The CDR3 covers 16 residues. Germline CDR1 reads MNHEY; CDR2 reads SVGAGI. CDR3 DNA sequence: TGTGCCAGCAGTTACTCAGCTAGCGGGGGACACAATGAGCAGTTCTTC. Residues: CASSYSASGGHNEQFF.

V and J are TRBV29-1 and TRBJ1-4; the match to TRBD1 covers 7 bases. In germline, CDR1 is SQVTM, CDR2 ANQGSEA. Trimming took 7 bases from V and 4 from J; bases not matched to a gene: 6. This CDR3 is built from 13 residues. CDR3 in DNA: TGCAGCGCCCTCAGGGGGGTTAATGAAAAACTGTTTTTT. It is translated as CSALRGVNEKLFF.